Given below is one T cell receptor (beta chain) in context. The entry originates in a study of spatial heterogeneity in lung cancer. Study details: The donors were 55 to 80 patients with non-small cell lung cancer that was early-stage and untreated. Where they were available, follow-up PBMC samples were sequenced, at a median of about 22 months after resection. More than 9.5 raw reads, on average, carried each unique TCR and UMI combination.

Documented time point: blood at routine non-recurrence follow-up after resection. Material for sequencing was whole RNA from tumor, nontumor lung or frozen PBMC, left unsorted. From germline, CDR1 is LGHDT and CDR2 YNNKEL (reference sequence). The CDR3 runs 11 residues. Trimming shortened V by 0 bases and J by 7 bases, and 4 bases separated the two germline ends. Unique molecular identifiers, one per molecule, were present on every TCR cDNA molecule. Each CDR3 protein gets one entry after TCRdb re-called the 5' RACE reads with MiXCR. The data contain some 110,000 distinct CDR3 sequences, more than 9% of them seen just once; the ten biggest clones take up roughly 17%.

The origin of this receptor is a male donor with early-stage non-small cell lung cancer. The chain is built from TRBV3-1 and TRBJ2-7, with D unresolved. Sequences were derived from PBMCs, sampled at follow-up. Here the CDR3 DNA reads TGTGCCAGCAGCCAAGAACGAGAGCAGTACTTC. Amino acids: CASSQEREQYF.